A single sample is the source of the 9 T cell receptor beta chains below, sequenced in a study of patients and donors after allogeneic stem cell transplantation (dated by TCRdb to 2020 to 2022). The method behind the library was RT-PCR. Sequencing instrument: NextSeq 550. The raw public data were reprocessed by TCRdb itself: fastp quality trimming at Q25, MiXCR clonotype calling, in-frame beta chains only. Identical CDR3 proteins give one entry, which carries the most common genes and DNA. This sample comprises hundreds of thousands of distinct CDR3 sequences, 35% to 45% of them detected only once. The ten largest clones represent 11% of the sample. The material sequenced was blood, either unsorted or a sorted T cell fraction (not recorded which). The receptors were gathered from a human donor who was either an allogeneic HSCT recipient or a stem cell or donor lymphocyte infusion donor (not recorded which). It is not recorded whose cells these are; they may come from a transplant donor.

This chain joins TRBV12-3 or TRBV12-4 and TRBJ2-3; a possible D gene is TRBD2 (6 bases). CDR3 size: 17 residues. The V and J ends lost 4 bases and 2 bases respectively, with 19 bases between them. CDR3 nucleotide sequence: TGTGCCAGCAGTTCCCGTACGCGGGGTTCATTCACAGATACGCAGTATTTT. Encoded protein: CASSSRTRGSFTDTQYF.

The table lists this clonotype with a few counts. The rearrangement links TRBV7-3 to TRBJ1-1; D is ambiguous. The CDR3 spans 14 residues. The germline CDR1 and CDR2 sequences are SGHTA and FQGTGA. The V and J ends lost 1 base and 1 base respectively, with 7 bases between them. CDR3 loop: CASSLSSANTEAFF. The CDR3 coding sequence is TGTGCCAGCAGCTTAAGCTCGGCGAACACTGAAGCTTTCTTT.

The rearrangement links TRBV29-1 to TRBJ1-1; no reliable D call. The germline V and J ends were trimmed by 6 bases and 10 bases, with 18 bases remaining between them. The CDR3 contains 12 residues. CDR1 SQVTM and CDR2 ANQGSEA come from the germline V gene. The CDR3: CSVDSQIHGAFF. In nucleotides, the CDR3 is TGCAGCGTCGACTCACAGATCCACGGAGCTTTCTTT.

In this sample, this clonotype turned up a few times. The chain joins TRBV7-3 to TRBJ1-1; the D is unclear. V shed 2 bases and J shed 1 base, with 8 bases lying between them. CDR3 length: 14 amino acids. From germline, CDR1 is SGHTA and CDR2 FQGTGA. CDR3 amino acids: CASSLYPRNTEAFF. CDR3 DNA sequence: TGTGCCAGCAGCTTATACCCCAGGAACACTGAAGCTTTCTTT. The full variable domain, in which reference TRBV7-3 and TRBJ1-1 provide the parts outside the CDR3, is GAGVSQTPSNKVTEKGKYVELRCDPISGHTALYWYRQSLGQGPEFLIYFQGTGAADDSGLPNDRFFAVRPEGSVSTLKIQRTERGDSAVYLCASSLYPRNTEAFFGQGTRLTVV.

The chain combines TRBV21-1 with TRBJ1-2; no check of the table's D call, TRBD1, against the DNA was made. TRBV21-1 is recorded as a pseudogene. The CDR3 contains 15 residues. Here the CDR3 reads CASSLLLPRGYGYTF. The CDR3 region has the DNA TGTGCCAGCAGCTTACTCCTCCCCCGGGGGTATGGCTACACCTTC.

CDR3 sequence (DNA): TGTGCCAGCAGCCCAAGGGGAGGGGTTAATGAAAAACTGTTTTTT. Protein product: CASSPRGGVNEKLFF. The genes are TRBV7-9 and TRBJ1-4; the D gene is possibly TRBD1 (5 bases). CDR1 and CDR2 from the germline V gene are SEHNR and FQNEAQ (reference sequence). Trimming shortened V by 5 bases and J by 4 bases, and 14 bases separated the two germline ends. This CDR3 region has 15 residues.

This clonotype was recorded a few times. The chain employs TRBV6-6 and TRBJ1-2; D remains unclear. This CDR3 has 13 amino acids. Germline CDR1 MNHNY, CDR2 SVGAGI (reference sequence). The V end lost 5 bases, the J end lost 5 bases, and 12 bases lay between the germline ends. The chain's CDR3 is CASSPELGYGYTF. The CDR3 DNA sequence: TGTGCCAGCAGTCCGGAATTGGGGTATGGCTACACCTTC.

This clonotype occurred once. V usage is TRBV5-5 and J usage is TRBJ2-2, with a tentative D call TRBD1 (5 bases). The germline V gene encodes CDR1 SGHKS and CDR2 YYEKEE (reference sequence). V was pared by 5 bases and J by 0 bases, with 11 bases between. The CDR3 has 15 residues. Written as DNA, the CDR3 is TGTGCCAGCAGGGCCAGGGTCGCGAACACCGGGGAGCTGTTTTTT. This gives the protein CASRARVANTGELFF.

The genes are TRBV29-1 and TRBJ1-2; perhaps TRBD1 as D (5 bases). Germline V gives CDR1 SQVTM, CDR2 ANQGSEA. The CDR3 covers 12 residues. Trimming removed 4 bases from V and 2 bases from J, with 8 bases in between. DNA for the CDR3: TGCAGCGTTGGAGACAGAAACTATGGCTACACCTTC. This translates into CSVGDRNYGYTF.